These T cell receptor beta chains were read from a single sample in a study of T cells after somatic rescue of genetic block. Sequencing was performed with immunoSEQ multiplex PCR; in TCRdb, only in-frame clones are kept and a portion is missing. The profile shows approximately 67,000 clones, roughly 94% of them singletons. Sequences were obtained from peripheral blood mononuclear cells (PBMCs). These receptors all come from a man between 35 and 55 years old. Both conserved end residues are part of each CDR3. D genes are given only for firm matches. Expanded clones get a size class; other rows say once, few or many, or leave the size out.

v_gene: TRBV7-9
d_gene: TRBD2
abundance: NA
j_gene: TRBJ2-7
CDR3nt: TGTGCCAGCAGCCCCGGACTAGCGGGAGATGAGCAGTACTTC
CDR3aa: CASSPGLAGDEQYF

v_gene: TRBV23-1
d_gene: NA
abundance: once
j_gene: TRBJ1-1
CDR3nt: TGCGCCAGCAGTCAATCACCAGCAGCGTACACTGAAGCTTTCTTT
CDR3aa: CASSQSPAAYTEAFF

v_gene: TRBV6-5
d_gene: NA
abundance: NA
j_gene: TRBJ1-5
CDR3nt: TGTGCCAGCAGGGACAGTTATAGCAATCAGCCCCAGCATTTT
CDR3aa: CASRDSYSNQPQHF

v_gene: TRBV7-9
d_gene: TRBD2
abundance: once
j_gene: TRBJ2-4
CDR3nt: TGTGCCAGCGGCCATAGCGGGGAAGCCAAAAACATTCAGTACTTC
CDR3aa: CASGHSGEAKNIQYF

v_gene: TRBV5-6
d_gene: NA
abundance: NA
j_gene: TRBJ1-1
CDR3nt: TGTGCCAGCAGCTGGGGCAGGACGAACACTGAAGCTTTCTTT
CDR3aa: CASSWGRTNTEAFF

v_gene: TRBV5-4
d_gene: TRBD2
abundance: NA
j_gene: TRBJ2-6
CDR3nt: TGTGCCAGCAGCTTGGACCCGGGGAGGGTTACCGGGGCCAACGTCCTGACTTTC
CDR3aa: CASSLDPGRVTGANVLTF

v_gene: TRBV2
d_gene: NA
abundance: NA
j_gene: TRBJ1-4
CDR3nt: TGTGCCAGCATGGACCGGGACCGCGCCTTACTTAATGAAAAACTGTTTTTT
CDR3aa: CASMDRDRALLNEKLFF

v_gene: TRBV9
d_gene: NA
abundance: NA
j_gene: TRBJ2-2
CDR3nt: TGTGCCAGCAGCCGCCTCGCAGCCGGCACCGGGGAGCTGTTTTTT
CDR3aa: CASSRLAAGTGELFF

v_gene: TRBV11-2
d_gene: NA
abundance: NA
j_gene: TRBJ1-2
CDR3nt: TGTGCCAGCAGACCGCTCCGAGGTGCGATCTATGGCTACACCTTC
CDR3aa: CASRPLRGAIYGYTF

v_gene: TRBV7-8
d_gene: TRBD2
abundance: NA
j_gene: TRBJ2-7
CDR3nt: TGTGCCAGCAGCTTATATCAGGGACTAGCGGGAGTCGAGCAGTACTTC
CDR3aa: CASSLYQGLAGVEQYF

v_gene: TRBV9
d_gene: NA
abundance: NA
j_gene: TRBJ1-1
CDR3nt: TGTGCCAGCAGCGAACCCGGACGGACTGAAGCTTTCTTT
CDR3aa: CASSEPGRTEAFF

v_gene: TRBV30
d_gene: NA
abundance: NA
j_gene: TRBJ2-2
CDR3nt: TGTGCCTGGAGCCCAGGGGGGTCGGGCGGGGAGCTGTTTTTT
CDR3aa: CAWSPGGSGGELFF

v_gene: TRBV28
d_gene: NA
abundance: once
j_gene: TRBJ1-6
CDR3nt: TGTGCCAGCAGTGACCGGGGGGTAACCCTCCACTTT
CDR3aa: CASSDRGVTLHF

v_gene: TRBV5-1
d_gene: TRBD2
abundance: NA
j_gene: TRBJ2-1
CDR3nt: TGCGCCAGCAGCTTGGCAACTAGCGGGAGGTGGTACAATGAGCAGTTCTTC
CDR3aa: CASSLATSGRWYNEQFF

v_gene: TRBV30
d_gene: NA
abundance: NA
j_gene: TRBJ2-7
CDR3nt: TGTGCCTGGAGTGTGAAGGGCGACGAGCAGTACTTC
CDR3aa: CAWSVKGDEQYF

v_gene: TRBV18
d_gene: TRBD1
abundance: NA
j_gene: TRBJ2-3
CDR3nt: TGTGCCAGCTCACCTGGACAGGGAATTAGCACAGATACGCAGTATTTT
CDR3aa: CASSPGQGISTDTQYF